This T cell receptor beta chain was sequenced in a study of T cells expressing NK-cell markers. Study overall: The study sequenced eight donors, seven HCMV-seropositive and one seronegative. General study findings and limits: Dominant NKG2C+ clonotypes made up about 1.0-7.0% of CD8+ T cells in over five donors.

With respect to this clonotype: Its antigen is not identified.

Per germline, CDR1 SGHRS and CDR2 YFSETQ. The length of the CDR3 is 14 residues. TCRdb reprocessed the 5' RACE reads, keeping one entry per CDR3 protein, no DNA. This sample contains approximately 170,000 distinct CDR3 sequences. The sample consisted of blood T cells: a sorted CD56 or NKG2C T cell subset, CD4+ or CD8+ T cells, or bulk PBMC T cells (not recorded which). The clonotype originates from a man aged 18 to 69 in good health. The chain is built from TRBV5-1 and TRBJ2-1; no DNA is available, so the TRBD1 call from TCRdb remains unchecked. The CDR3 protein is CASSFGGGWDEQFF.